These T cell receptor beta chains were read from a single sample in a study of blood T cell repertoires in COVID-19. Some clones are missing from TCRdb's copy, which holds only in-frame ones; the method was immunoSEQ multiplex PCR. The profile shows fewer than 200,000 clones, roughly 87% of them singletons. The sequenced sample consisted of peripheral blood. The receptors originated from an older woman with COVID-19, enrolled during active disease. The CDR3 runs from the conserved cysteine through the conserved F or W. The D gene is left open where the match is weak. Only part of the rows carry a size: once, few, many, or a class if the clone is expanded.

TRBV5-4	TRBD2	-	TRBJ2-2	CASSPSGGRSTGELFF	TGTGCCAGCAGCCCCTCGGGGGGGCGCAGCACCGGGGAGCTGTTTTTT
TRBV27	TRBD1	-	TRBJ2-7	CASSRRRDSSYEQYF	TGTGCCAGCAGTCGTCGCAGGGACAGCTCCTACGAGCAGTACTTC
TRBV5-6	TRBD1	-	TRBJ1-4	CASSTGGRNEKLFF	TGTGCCAGCAGCACAGGGGGTCGCAATGAAAAACTGTTTTTT
TRBV7-9	TRBD1	few	TRBJ1-2	CASSIDRGQRGYTF	TGTGCCAGCAGTATTGACAGGGGGCAACGGGGCTACACCTTC
TRBV28	-	-	TRBJ1-5	CATHRGALGQPQHF	TGTGCCACCCACCGGGGGGCGCTGGGTCAGCCCCAGCATTTT
TRBV5-4	-	few	TRBJ2-1	CASSLVASDPSNEQFF	TGTGCCAGCAGCTTGGTAGCTAGCGACCCCTCCAATGAGCAGTTCTTC
TRBV2	-	-	TRBJ2-2	CASSGPQRDTGELFF	TGTGCCAGCAGTGGCCCTCAAAGAGACACCGGGGAGCTGTTTTTT
TRBV24-1	TRBD2	-	TRBJ2-1	CATSDRLASNIHEQFF	TGTGCCACCAGTGACCGACTAGCGAGCAACATCCATGAGCAGTTCTTC
TRBV16	-	-	TRBJ2-2	CASSQSGRAANTGELFF	TGTGCCAGCAGCCAATCTGGCAGGGCTGCGAACACCGGGGAGCTGTTTTTT
TRBV5-1	-	few	TRBJ2-7	CASSSTGVPDEQYF	TGCGCCAGCAGCTCCACAGGAGTCCCCGACGAGCAGTACTTC
TRBV24-1	-	-	TRBJ2-3	CATRDSTTDTQYF	TGTGCCACCAGGGACAGCACCACAGATACGCAGTATTTT
TRBV15	TRBD2	-	TRBJ2-7	CATSSWSGASYEQYF	TGTGCCACCAGCAGTTGGAGCGGGGCCTCCTACGAGCAGTACTTC
TRBV10-1	TRBD1	many	TRBJ2-2	CASSEGQGGTGELFF	TGCGCCAGCAGCGAAGGACAGGGGGGCACCGGGGAGCTGTTTTTT
TRBV2	-	-	TRBJ1-3	CASSKELLSGNTIYF	TGTGCCAGCAGTAAGGAGCTCCTCTCTGGAAACACCATATATTTT
TRBV19	-	-	TRBJ2-1	CASSISVRTPHGVEQFF	TGTGCCAGTAGTATCTCCGTCCGGACACCACACGGCGTTGAGCAGTTCTTC
TRBV19	-	-	TRBJ1-1	CASSIDRFEAFF	TGTGCCAGTAGTATAGACAGGTTTGAAGCTTTCTTT
TRBV7-2	TRBD1	-	TRBJ1-2	CASSLGQEPSYGYTF	TGTGCCAGCAGCCTGGGACAGGAGCCCTCATATGGCTACACCTTC
TRBV7-2	-	-	TRBJ1-1	CASSLNSNTEAFF	TGTGCCAGCAGCTTAAACAGTAACACTGAAGCTTTCTTT
TRBV5-6	TRBD1	few	TRBJ2-5	CASSLGRTGQETQYF	TGTGCCAGCAGCCTTGGAAGGACAGGGCAAGAGACCCAGTACTTC
TRBV18	-	-	TRBJ2-7	CASSPAIQAYEQYF	TGTGCCAGCTCACCTGCTATTCAGGCCTACGAGCAGTACTTC
TRBV5-1	TRBD1	-	TRBJ1-1	CASSSGQGGPTEAFF	TGCGCCAGCAGCTCGGGACAGGGGGGTCCGACTGAAGCTTTCTTT
TRBV28	-	-	TRBJ1-6	CASRQGRAFTLHF	TGTGCCAGCAGGCAGGGAAGGGCATTCACCCTCCACTTT
TRBV6-5	TRBD1	-	TRBJ2-7	CASSWDSDTYEQYF	TGTGCCAGCAGTTGGGACAGTGATACCTACGAGCAGTACTTC
TRBV7-2	TRBD2	-	TRBJ2-7	CASSLRGVLDEQYF	TGTGCCAGCAGCTTACGGGGGGTTTTAGACGAGCAGTACTTC
TRBV6-6	TRBD2	-	TRBJ2-2	CASSYSGQAGVGELFF	TGTGCCAGCAGTTACTCGGGGCAGGCGGGGGTCGGGGAGCTGTTTTTT
TRBV10-3	-	-	TRBJ1-1	CAISNRDPNTEAFF	TGTGCCATCAGTAACAGGGACCCGAACACTGAAGCTTTCTTT
TRBV6-2/TRBV6-3	TRBD1	-	TRBJ2-5	CASSLGQTGGQETQYF	TGTGCCAGCAGTCTCGGTCAGACAGGGGGCCAAGAGACCCAGTACTTC
TRBV30	-	-	TRBJ2-2	CAWRKGVAGELFF	TGTGCCTGGCGAAAGGGAGTGGCCGGGGAGCTGTTTTTT
TRBV9	-	few	TRBJ2-3	CASSVAPFSSSLTDTQYF	TGTGCCAGCAGCGTAGCCCCATTCTCTAGTTCCCTCACAGATACGCAGTATTTT
TRBV9	TRBD2	-	TRBJ2-7	CASSPRASGTFSYEQYF	TGTGCCAGCAGCCCGAGGGCGAGCGGGACCTTCTCCTACGAGCAGTACTTC
TRBV3-1/TRBV3-2	TRBD2	few	TRBJ2-7	CASRLAGGPDYEQYF	TGTGCCAGCAGGCTAGCGGGGGGACCCGACTACGAGCAGTACTTC
TRBV5-1	-	-	TRBJ2-5	CASSLAVTGETQYF	TGCGCCAGCAGCTTGGCCGTGACGGGAGAGACCCAGTACTTC
TRBV20-1	-	-	TRBJ2-7	CSARAAGEQYF	TGCAGTGCTAGAGCTGCGGGCGAGCAGTACTTC
TRBV7-2	TRBD2	-	TRBJ2-7	CASSLVGGEGEQYF	TGTGCCAGCAGCTTAGTTGGCGGGGAGGGCGAGCAGTACTTC